Listed here is a single T cell receptor (beta chain). As yet, its antigen is unknown. The data were taken from a study of shared clonotypes between healthy human individuals. Study observations and caveats: Memory subsets had estimated richness that was generally smaller than that of naive subsets. Shared across a few donors were around 4.7% of the naive CD4 clonotypes.

Sequenced by immunoSEQ multiplex PCR; TCRdb stores in-frame clones only, minus some. The sample has 2 million to 2.5 million clones, around 92% seen once. V was clipped by 3 bases and J by 4 bases, with 18 bases between them. Per germline, CDR1 LNHDA and CDR2 SQIVND (reference sequence). The CDR3 has 16 residues. V gene TRBV19 combines with J gene TRBJ1-2, with a weak D call TRBD1 (6 bases). This clonotype originated in a young man in good health. Some clones in this sample may be carry-over from other donors' samples. What was sequenced was naive CD4+ T cells from PBMCs. Stated subset: CD45RA+ positively selected. The CDR3 region is CASSMRTVSNAYGYTF. CDR3 coding DNA: TGTGCCAGTAGTATGAGGACAGTAAGCAACGCCTATGGCTACACCTTC. Full variable domain (rest looked up from reference TRBV19 and TRBJ1-2): DGGITQSPKYLFRKEGQNVTLSCEQNLNHDAMYWYRQDPGQGLRLIYYSQIVNDFQKGDIAEGYSVSREKKESFPLTVTSAQKNPTAFYLCASSMRTVSNAYGYTFGSGTRLTVV.